The 22 T cell receptor beta chains below all came from one sample that was sequenced in a study of T cell repertoires in cytomegalovirus infection. From the reads, TCRdb called clonotypes with MiXCR, one entry per CDR3 protein. Among fewer than 650,000 distinct CDR3 sequences listed, 35% to 50% were seen once. These receptors lack a known antigen. Sample: cultured PBMCs, taken from culture after CMV antigen stimulation. Source of these receptors: a human donor in good health (CMV status not recorded). Some clones in this sample may be carry-over from other donors' samples.

This chain joins TRBV4-1 and TRBJ1-1; TRBD1 might be the D (5 bases). Per the germline V gene, CDR1 is MGHRA and CDR2 is YSYEKL. Trimming removed 0 bases from V and 2 bases from J, with 10 bases in between. The CDR3 runs to 15 residues. The CDR3 is CASSQDDRLNTEAFF. CDR3 bases: TGCGCCAGCAGCCAAGATGACAGACTAAACACTGAAGCTTTCTTT.

The rearrangement links TRBV7-8 to TRBJ2-7; 8 bases are shared with TRBD2. Germline loops: CDR1 SGHVS, CDR2 FQNEAQ. CDR3 size: 17 residues. Unmatched junction bases numbered 12, after V lost 1 base and J lost 4 bases. The CDR3 region is CASSLGSVAGLAYEQYF. CDR3 coding DNA: TGTGCCAGCAGCTTAGGGTCGGTAGCGGGGCTCGCGTACGAGCAGTACTTC.

V gene TRBV7-9 combines with J gene TRBJ2-4, with 8 bases aligning to TRBD2. The V and J ends lost 6 bases and 14 bases, in that order; junction bases with no gene match: 12. Germline CDR1 is SEHNR and CDR2 is FQNEAQ (reference sequence). This CDR3 is 13 amino acids long. The CDR3 region is CASSQTAGGRKYF. CDR3 DNA sequence: TGTGCCAGCAGTCAGACGGCGGGGGGCCGGAAGTACTTC.

This clonotype has a handful of counts. The rearrangement links TRBV6-6 to TRBJ1-4; D may be TRBD1 (5 bases). V was cut by 2 bases and J by 1 base, with 11 bases left in between. The CDR3 runs to 16 residues. CDR1 and CDR2 from the germline V gene are MNHNY and SVGAGI (reference sequence). CDR3 protein: CASSYAGSGTNEKLFF. The CDR3 coding sequence is TGTGCCAGCAGTTACGCAGGGAGTGGAACTAATGAAAAACTGTTTTTT.

The table lists this clonotype with many counts. V is TRBV7-8 and J is TRBJ1-5; a possible D gene is TRBD1 (6 bases). Germline V gene sequence: CDR1 SGHVS, CDR2 FQNEAQ. The CDR3 spans 16 residues. V lost 0 bases and J 5 bases, leaving 14 bases between the germline ends. CDR3 DNA: TGTGCCAGCAGCTTAGCAGTCGGGACACGAGATCAGCCCCAGCATTTT. This translates into CASSLAVGTRDQPQHF.

The rearrangement uses TRBV7-4 and TRBJ2-2; a weak D match, TRBD1 (6 bases). The CDR3 loop spans 16 amino acids. Germline loops: CDR1 SGHVT, CDR2 SQSDAQ. Trimming took 5 bases from V and 3 from J, leaving 16 bases between them. The CDR3 nucleotides read TGTGCCAGCAGCCAACTAACGACAGGAGACACCGGGGAGCTGTTTTTT. This codes for CASSQLTTGDTGELFF.

This clonotype has more than one count but fewer than ten. The chain carries TRBV10-3 and TRBJ1-1; D is unresolved. This CDR3 contains 13 residues. Trimming stripped 2 bases from V and 4 bases from J, with 8 bases between. Per germline, CDR1 ENHRY and CDR2 SYGVKD. The CDR3 reads CAISEDRSTEAFF. CDR3 coding DNA: TGTGCCATCAGTGAGGACCGGTCCACTGAAGCTTTCTTT.

The V call is TRBV30, the J call TRBJ1-1; TRBD1 is a possible D gene (5 bases). The CDR3 is 13 residues long. Between the trimmed V and J ends, which lost 7 bases and 0 bases, there was a span of 12 bases. In germline, CDR1 is GTSNPN, CDR2 SVGIG (reference sequence). CDR3 DNA: TGTGCCTTCGGAGAAGGGGTGAACACTGAAGCTTTCTTT. Translation: CAFGEGVNTEAFF.

This clonotype was counted at least ten times. This rearrangement joins TRBV7-8 to TRBJ2-1, with D possibly being TRBD2 (5 bases). CDR3 size: 16 residues. Germline V CDR1 and CDR2: SGHVS, FQNEAQ. Between the trimmed V and J ends, which lost 8 bases and 0 bases, there was a span of 17 bases. This chain's CDR3 is CASGRVWFSSYNEQFF. CDR3 nucleotides: TGTGCCAGCGGGCGGGTCTGGTTTAGCTCCTACAATGAGCAGTTCTTC.

This clonotype has more than one count but fewer than ten. The chain carries TRBV7-6 and TRBJ2-7, with 7 positions matching TRBD1. Trimming took 5 bases from V and 5 from J; bases not matched to a gene: 6. This CDR3 has 13 amino acids. Germline-derived CDR1 and CDR2 are SGHVS and FNYEAQ. The CDR3 loop reads CASSRNRGHEQYF. The CDR3 DNA follows: TGTGCCAGCAGCCGAAACAGGGGCCACGAGCAGTACTTC. Complete variable domain (other parts from reference TRBV7-6 and TRBJ2-7): GAGVSQSPRYKVTKRGQDVALRCDPISGHVSLYWYRQALGQGPEFLTYFNYEAQQDKSGLPNDRFSAERPEGSISTLTIQRTEQRDSAMYRCASSRNRGHEQYFGPGTRLTVT.

This clonotype was seen a few times. The chain couples TRBV7-2 to TRBJ1-1, with unresolved D. V was shortened by 5 bases and J by 1 base, with 14 bases between the two germline ends. CDR3 length: 15 amino acids. Germline CDR1 reads SGHTA; CDR2 reads FQGNSA. The CDR3 nucleotides are TGTGCCAGCAGCGATTCCACAAGATGGAACACTGAAGCTTTCTTT. Protein: CASSDSTRWNTEAFF.

The V gene is TRBV19, the J gene TRBJ2-3; D not certain. The CDR3 has 11 amino acids. Germline assignment: CDR1 LNHDA and CDR2 SQIVND (reference sequence). V was cut by 3 bases and J by 7 bases, with 5 bases left in between. CDR3 coding DNA: TGTGCCAGTAGTATCGGAAATACGCAGTATTTT. This encodes CASSIGNTQYF.

The V gene is TRBV9, the J gene TRBJ1-2, with D perhaps matching TRBD1 (5 bases). V lost 3 bases, J lost 4 bases, and 10 bases lay in between. The CDR3 runs 13 residues. Germline values: CDR1 SGDLS, CDR2 YYNGEE. Here the CDR3 reads CASSATAVYGYTF. The CDR3 DNA reads TGTGCCAGCAGCGCGACAGCCGTCTATGGCTACACCTTC.

This clonotype was seen only once. This chain joins TRBV2 and TRBJ2-5; a possible D gene is TRBD1 (6 bases). CDR3 length equals 14 residues. The germline gives CDR1 SNHLY, CDR2 FYNNEI. Deletions cut 1 base from V and 7 bases from J, with 13 bases between. CDR3 sequence: CASSEGTASGTQYF. CDR3 DNA: TGTGCCAGCAGTGAAGGGACAGCGTCTGGGACCCAGTACTTC.

The chain is built from TRBV7-2 and TRBJ2-7; no firm D call. The V gene's germline CDR1 is SGHTA and CDR2 FQGNSA. The length of the CDR3 is 14 residues. V was trimmed by 3 bases and J by 0 bases, leaving 9 bases between them. CDR3 coding DNA: TGTGCCAGCAGCTTCCGGACGGCCTCCTACGAGCAGTACTTC. Translated, it gives CASSFRTASYEQYF.

In its sample, this clonotype was seen a few times. The chain joins TRBV19 to TRBJ2-1; D unclear. The CDR3 spans 14 residues. V was shortened by 6 bases and J by 6 bases, with 15 bases between the two germline ends. CDR1 and CDR2 from the germline V gene are LNHDA and SQIVND (reference sequence). CDR3 amino acids: CASRRTPSSNEQFF. Written as DNA, the CDR3 is TGTGCCAGTAGGAGGACCCCTTCTAGCAATGAGCAGTTCTTC.

The chain has TRBV28 and TRBJ2-7; TRBD1 matches at 8 bases. The CDR3 covers 14 residues. Germline V lookup: CDR1 MDHEN, CDR2 SYDVKM. Trimming removed 6 bases from V and 4 bases from J; junction bases left unmatched: 8. This CDR3 is CASRPTGGLYEQYF. In DNA form, the CDR3 reads TGTGCCAGCAGACCAACAGGGGGGCTTTACGAGCAGTACTTC.

The V gene is TRBV7-8, the J gene TRBJ2-1, with 11 bases aligning to TRBD1. Germline values: CDR1 SGHVS, CDR2 FQNEAQ. V dropped 2 bases and J dropped 4; count of bases not matched to a gene: 1. The CDR3 is 15 amino acids. CDR3 residues: CASSLRDRGYNEQFF. CDR3 sequence (DNA): TGTGCCAGCAGCTTAAGGGACAGGGGGTACAATGAGCAGTTCTTC.

The J gene is TRBJ1-6, the V gene TRBV7-9; 8 positions agree with TRBD1. CDR3 size: 14 residues. The germline CDR1 and CDR2 sequences are SEHNR and FQNEAQ (reference sequence). The V and J ends lost 5 bases and 7 bases, in that order; junction bases with no gene match: 4. The CDR3 region has the DNA TGTGCCAGCAGCACGGACAGGGCGAATTCACCCCTCCACTTT. This translates into CASSTDRANSPLHF.

The gene calls are TRBV18 and TRBJ2-1; TRBD2 matches 12 bases. CDR1 KGHSH and CDR2 LQKENI come from the germline V gene. With 3 bases clipped from V and 10 bases from J, the junction kept 4 bases outside the gene matches. CDR3 length: 14 residues. CDR3 sequence reads: CASSPSGTSGEQFF. The CDR3 nucleotides read TGTGCCAGCTCACCCTCCGGGACTAGCGGGGAGCAGTTCTTC. The full variable domain, with the rest looked up from reference TRBV18 and TRBJ2-1, is NAGVMQNPRHLVRRRGQEARLRCSPMKGHSHVYWYRQLPEEGLKFMVYLQKENIIDESGMPKERFSAEFPKEGPSILRIQQVVRGDSAAYFCASSPSGTSGEQFFGPGTRLTVL.

V gene TRBV3-1 combines with J gene TRBJ2-7, with D perhaps matching TRBD1 (6 bases). Trimming removed 2 bases at V and 3 bases at J, with 11 bases between. From germline, CDR1 is LGHDT and CDR2 YNNKEL (reference sequence). The CDR3 has 14 residues. Here the CDR3 DNA reads TGTGCCAGCAGCCAAAGCGGACAGATCTACGAGCAGTACTTC. Protein sequence: CASSQSGQIYEQYF.

V usage is TRBV6-8 and J usage is TRBJ2-3, with TRBD2 identical over 10 bases. The V gene's germline CDR1 is MNHGY and CDR2 SAAAGT. The V and J ends lost 0 bases and 2 bases, in that order; junction bases with no gene match: 2. The CDR3 sequence is 16 residues long. The CDR3 region is CASSYSGTSVTDTQYF. The CDR3 DNA reads as TGTGCCAGCAGTTACTCCGGGACTAGCGTCACAGATACGCAGTATTTT.